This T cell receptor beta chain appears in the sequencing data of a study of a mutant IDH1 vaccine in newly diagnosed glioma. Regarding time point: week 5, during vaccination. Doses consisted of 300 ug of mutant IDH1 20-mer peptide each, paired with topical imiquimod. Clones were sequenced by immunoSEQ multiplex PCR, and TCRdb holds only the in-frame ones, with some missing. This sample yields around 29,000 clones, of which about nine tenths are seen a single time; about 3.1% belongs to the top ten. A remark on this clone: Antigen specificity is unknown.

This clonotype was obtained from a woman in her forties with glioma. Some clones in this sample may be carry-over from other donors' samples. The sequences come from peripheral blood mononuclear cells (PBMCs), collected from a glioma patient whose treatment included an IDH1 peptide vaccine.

CDR3 region: CASSLAAETQYF. The CDR3 DNA reads as TGCGCCAGCAGCTTGGCTGCGGAGACCCAGTACTTC. V is TRBV5-1 and J is TRBJ2-5; D unresolved. Germline V gene sequence: CDR1 SGHRS, CDR2 YFSETQ. This CDR3 region has 12 residues. Trimming removed 0 bases from V and 5 bases from J, with 5 bases in between.